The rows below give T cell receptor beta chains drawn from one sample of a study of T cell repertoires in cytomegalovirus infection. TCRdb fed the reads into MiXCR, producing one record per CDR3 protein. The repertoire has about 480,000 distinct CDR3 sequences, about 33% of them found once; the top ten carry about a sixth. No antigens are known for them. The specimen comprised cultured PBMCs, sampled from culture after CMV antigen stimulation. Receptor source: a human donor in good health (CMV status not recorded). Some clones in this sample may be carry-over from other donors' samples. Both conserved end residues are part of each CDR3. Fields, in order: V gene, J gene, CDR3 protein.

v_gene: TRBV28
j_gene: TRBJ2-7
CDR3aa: CASSLQGRGEYEQYF

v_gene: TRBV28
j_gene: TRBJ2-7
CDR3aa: CASRPTSGRTSAYEQYF

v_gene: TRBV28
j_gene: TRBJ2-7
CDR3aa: CASSLETGLAVYEQYF

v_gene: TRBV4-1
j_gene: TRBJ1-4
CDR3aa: CASSQDHGLYEKLFF

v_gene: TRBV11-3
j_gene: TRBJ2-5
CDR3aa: CASSLAPGQGLGETQYF

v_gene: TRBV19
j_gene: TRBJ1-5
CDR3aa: CASSLQGFQPQHF

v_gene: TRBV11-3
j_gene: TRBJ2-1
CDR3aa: CASSRRQGRGGGRARNEQFF

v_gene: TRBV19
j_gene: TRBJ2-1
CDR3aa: CASSLVGGILNEQFF

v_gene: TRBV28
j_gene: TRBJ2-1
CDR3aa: CATATLNSGKEFF

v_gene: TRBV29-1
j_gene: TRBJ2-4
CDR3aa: CSAGTLAKNIQYF

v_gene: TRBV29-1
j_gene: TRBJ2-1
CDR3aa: CSVAHNEQFF

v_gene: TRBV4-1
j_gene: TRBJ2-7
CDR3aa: CASTSRLAGGSYEQYF

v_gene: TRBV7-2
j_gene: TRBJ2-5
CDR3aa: CASSINPGLATQYF

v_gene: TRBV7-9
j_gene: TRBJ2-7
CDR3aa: CATLTPGTTLEQYF

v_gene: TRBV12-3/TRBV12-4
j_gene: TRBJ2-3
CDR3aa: CASRSGTSITDTQYF

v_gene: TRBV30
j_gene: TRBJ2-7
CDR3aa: CAWSILAVPYEQYF

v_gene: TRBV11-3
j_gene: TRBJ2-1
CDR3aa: CASSREREPYNEQFF

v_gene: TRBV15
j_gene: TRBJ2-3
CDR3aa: CATSTGVSPSTDTQYF

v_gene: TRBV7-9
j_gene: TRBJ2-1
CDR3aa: CASSPLGSGASNEQFF

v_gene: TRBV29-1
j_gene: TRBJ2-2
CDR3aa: CSARGGGNAGELFF

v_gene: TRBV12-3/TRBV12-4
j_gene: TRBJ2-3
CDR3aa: CASSRYDDTDTQYF

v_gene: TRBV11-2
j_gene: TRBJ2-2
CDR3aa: CASRRENTGELFF

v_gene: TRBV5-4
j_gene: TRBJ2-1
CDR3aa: CASFRGMHSGLAGAGEQFF

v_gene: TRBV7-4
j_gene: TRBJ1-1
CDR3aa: CASSFRRQREDTEAFF

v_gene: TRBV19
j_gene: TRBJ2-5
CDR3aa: CASSILGGGGETQYF

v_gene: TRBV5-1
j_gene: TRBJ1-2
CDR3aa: CASSLYRSQGLYTF

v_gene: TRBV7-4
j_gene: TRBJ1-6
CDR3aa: CASSLWGSVTLHF

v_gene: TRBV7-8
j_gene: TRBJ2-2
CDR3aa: CASSLDRAHTGELFF

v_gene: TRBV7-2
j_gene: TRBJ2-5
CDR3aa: CASSSDNPLTQETQYF

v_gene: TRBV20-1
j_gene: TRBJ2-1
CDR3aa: CSARDFNEQFF

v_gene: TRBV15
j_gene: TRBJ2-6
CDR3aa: CATSRGTGRNSGANVLTF

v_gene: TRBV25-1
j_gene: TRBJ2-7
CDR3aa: CASSVAGGYEQYF

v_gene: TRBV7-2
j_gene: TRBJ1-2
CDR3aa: CASSLNFDRVNGYTF

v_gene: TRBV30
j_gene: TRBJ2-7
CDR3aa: CAWSRSGYEQYF

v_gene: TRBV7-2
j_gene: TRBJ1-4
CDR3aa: CASSLPAQGEKLFF

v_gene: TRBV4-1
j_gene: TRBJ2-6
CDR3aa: CASSQEPEGVANVLTF

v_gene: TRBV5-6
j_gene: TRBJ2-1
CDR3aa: CASSQSGEQFF

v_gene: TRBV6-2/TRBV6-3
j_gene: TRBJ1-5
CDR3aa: CASRRGTSNQPQHF

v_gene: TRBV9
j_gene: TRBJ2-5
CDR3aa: CASSVGSDPSWETQYF

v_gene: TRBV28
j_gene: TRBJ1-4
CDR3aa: CASRPTGQGNEKLFF

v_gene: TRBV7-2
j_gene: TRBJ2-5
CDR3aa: CASSLGISAAAQYF

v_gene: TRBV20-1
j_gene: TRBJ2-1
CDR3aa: CSARTSGVSYNEQFF

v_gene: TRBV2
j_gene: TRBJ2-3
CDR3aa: CASSLSGGRGADTQYF

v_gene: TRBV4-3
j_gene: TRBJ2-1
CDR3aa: CASSQGDRDSSYNEQFF

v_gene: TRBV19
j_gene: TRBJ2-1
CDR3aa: CASSIAGLVGEQFF

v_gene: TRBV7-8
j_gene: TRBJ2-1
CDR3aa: CASSLVVNGNGQFF

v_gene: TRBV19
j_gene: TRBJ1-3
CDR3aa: CASISRNSGNTIYF

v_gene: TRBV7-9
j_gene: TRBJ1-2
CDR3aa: CASSLSDPPDYGYTF

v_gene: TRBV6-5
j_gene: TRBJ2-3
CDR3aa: CASSPGLTDTQYF

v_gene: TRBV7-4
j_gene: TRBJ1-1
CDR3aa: CASSPGRVTLPEAFF

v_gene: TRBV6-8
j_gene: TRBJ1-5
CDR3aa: CASSPDRGVIQPQHF

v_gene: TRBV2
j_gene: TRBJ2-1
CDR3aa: CASSGGPGGNEQFF

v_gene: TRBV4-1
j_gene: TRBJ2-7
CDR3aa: CASSQELAGTTYEQYF

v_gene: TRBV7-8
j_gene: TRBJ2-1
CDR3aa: CASINGTGRNNEQFF

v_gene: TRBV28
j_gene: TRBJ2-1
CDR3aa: CASSLVFQGTYNEQFF

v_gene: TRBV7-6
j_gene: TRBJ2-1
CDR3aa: CASSLGQGTAAYNEQFF

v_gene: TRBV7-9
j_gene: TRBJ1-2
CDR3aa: CASSLADRGYGYTF